The T cell receptor (beta chain) described here comes from a study of long-term antiretroviral therapy in people with HIV. Overall study findings and caveats: Blood was collected between about 2003 and 2018, possibly under older ART regimens. Post-ART, diversity grew, though it stayed under transplant donor control levels. In HIV, the repertoires covered a tighter span of CDR3 lengths than in controls.

CDR1 is SGHVS and CDR2 is FNYEAQ in the germline V gene. Trimming removed 0 bases from V and 2 bases from J, with 11 bases in between. The CDR3 extends over 15 amino acids. Every donor contributed at least one pre-ART and at least two post-ART PBMC samples. A v3.0 immunoSEQ assay was performed at survey level. Produced via immunoSEQ multiplex PCR; TCRdb's table is partial and in-frame only. The sample has about 18,000 clones, about nine tenths seen once; the top ten hold roughly a tenth. Turning to this clone: Antigen unknown.

This clonotype was obtained from a man aged 45-65 years with HIV. The chain carries TRBV7-6 and TRBJ2-7; tentative D call: TRBD2 (6 bases). This sample comprised unsorted PBMCs, obtained 3 years after starting antiretroviral therapy. As DNA, the CDR3 is TGTGCCAGCAGCTTAGCGCGAGGCGGGACCTACGAGCAGTACTTC. Translating gives CASSLARGGTYEQYF.